The 23 T cell receptor beta chains presented below share a single source sample, sequenced in a study of T-cell reconstitution after alpha-beta-depleted transplantation in children. The TCRbeta library was prepared with unique molecular identifiers. TCRdb fed the PCR reads into MiXCR, producing one record per CDR3 protein. The sample holds some 600,000 distinct CDR3 sequences, 10% to 15% seen once. Specimen: PBMCs, mostly from graft donor cells, collected 360 days after TCRalphabeta/CD19-depleted stem cell transplant. Receptors originate from a male patient between 10 and 17 years old who had a stem cell transplant for acute myeloid leukemia, so the T cells may come from the graft donor.

The chain couples TRBV7-9 to TRBJ2-5; the match to TRBD1 covers 11 bases. V lost 5 bases to trimming and J lost 5 bases; unmatched junction nucleotides: 7. The CDR3 is made up of 15 amino acids. CDR1 and CDR2 from the germline V gene are SEHNR and FQNEAQ (reference sequence). The CDR3 coding sequence is TGTGCCAGCAGCAATGGACAGGGGGCTTCGGAGACCCAGTACTTC. It translates to CASSNGQGASETQYF. The whole variable domain, remainder taken from reference TRBV7-9 and TRBJ2-5, is DTGVSQNPRHKITKRGQNVTFRCDPISEHNRLYWYRQTLGQGPEFLTYFQNEAQLEKSRLLSDRFSAERPKGSFSTLEIQRTEQGDSAMYLCASSNGQGASETQYFGPGTRLLVL.

The chain has TRBV15 and TRBJ2-7, with a weak D call TRBD2 (6 bases). Germline CDR1 is LNHNV and CDR2 is YYDKDF (reference sequence). The CDR3 sequence is 14 residues long. The V end was cut by 5 bases, the J end by 2 bases, with 13 bases between. Written as DNA, the CDR3 is TGTGCCACCAGCTCCCGGGACTTTCCCTACGAGCAGTACTTC. Its translation: CATSSRDFPYEQYF.

This clonotype turned up a few times. This sequence joins TRBV5-4 and TRBJ2-1; tentatively, D is TRBD2 (6 bases). Trimming took off 4 bases at V and 4 bases at J, with 18 bases between the two ends. The CDR3 spans 16 residues. Germline V gene data show CDR1 as SGHNT and CDR2 as YYREEE (reference sequence). The CDR3 bases are TGTGCCAGCAGCCCGGTGGGTGGAGCGGGTTACAATGAGCAGTTCTTC. Its translation is CASSPVGGAGYNEQFF.

The rearrangement links TRBV5-6 to TRBJ2-2; 8 bases are a match to TRBD2. The germline gives CDR1 SGHDT, CDR2 YYEEEE. This CDR3 contains 15 residues. Trimming at V came to 4 bases and at J to 1 base, leaving 3 bases not matched to a gene. The CDR3 nucleotides read TGTGCCAGCAGCCCGGGAGGGATGAACACCGGGGAGCTGTTTTTT. It specifies CASSPGGMNTGELFF.

The chain links TRBV20-1 to TRBJ2-5; D tentatively fits TRBD1 or TRBD2 (5 bases each). This CDR3 is built from 12 residues. Germline V lookup: CDR1 DFQATT, CDR2 SNEGSKA (reference sequence). Trimming removed 8 bases from V and 2 bases from J, with 12 bases in between. As DNA, the CDR3 is TGCAGTCCGTCGGGACCACAAGAGACCCAGTACTTC. This codes for CSPSGPQETQYF.

In this sample, this clonotype turned up many times. The chain joins TRBV20-1 to TRBJ2-7; the match to TRBD2 covers 8 bases. V gave up 0 bases and J gave up 3 bases; unmatched junction bases: 4. This CDR3 comprises 14 residues. The germline V gene has CDR1 DFQATT and CDR2 SNEGSKA (reference sequence). CDR3 amino acids: CSARDPAGVYEQYF. In nucleotides, the CDR3 is TGCAGTGCTAGAGATCCAGCGGGAGTCTACGAGCAGTACTTC.

This clonotype was detected ten times or more. This sequence joins TRBV20-1 and TRBJ2-1; no clear D. Germline-derived CDR1 and CDR2 are DFQATT and SNEGSKA (reference sequence). The CDR3 has 10 residues. The CDR3: CSRGRLEQFF. As DNA, the CDR3 is TGCAGCCGAGGAAGGCTCGAGCAGTTCTTC.

This clonotype has a handful of counts. The J gene is TRBJ2-3, the V gene TRBV4-3; the D gene is possibly TRBD2 (5 bases). CDR1 LGHNA and CDR2 YSLEER come from the germline V gene. Trimming left V 1 base short and J 0 bases short, with 11 bases between. The CDR3 runs to 16 residues. The CDR3 DNA is TGCGCCAGCAGCCAAGTGAGTAGGAGGAGCACAGATACGCAGTATTTT. It yields the protein CASSQVSRRSTDTQYF.

This clonotype has ten or more counts. This chain connects TRBV7-2 to TRBJ2-7, with D uncertain. Between the trimmed V and J ends, which lost 5 bases and 2 bases, there was a span of 4 bases. CDR1 SGHTA and CDR2 FQGNSA come from the germline V gene. The CDR3 has 11 amino acids. The CDR3: CASSNTYEQYF. DNA of the CDR3: TGTGCCAGCAGCAACACCTACGAGCAGTACTTC.

The chain uses TRBV6-1 and TRBJ2-7; 10 nucleotides line up with TRBD1. After removal of 5 bases from V and 7 bases from J, the junction contained 14 bases not matched to a gene. Germline V gene sequence: CDR1 MNHNS, CDR2 SASEGT. This CDR3 has 16 amino acids. DNA for the CDR3: TGTGCCAGCAGTCTAGTGGGACAGGGGTCACTACAAGAGCAGTACTTC. As protein: CASSLVGQGSLQEQYF.

The V and J genes are TRBV6-5 and TRBJ2-3, with D perhaps matching TRBD2 (5 bases). CDR1 MNHEY and CDR2 SVGAGI come from the germline V gene. There are 15 residues in the CDR3. V dropped 1 base and J dropped 2 bases, with 10 bases sitting between them. The chain's CDR3 is CASSYFGSDTDTQYF. The DNA for the CDR3 is TGTGCCAGCAGTTACTTCGGTAGCGACACAGATACGCAGTATTTT.

The chain links TRBV20-1 to TRBJ2-3; no definite D call. With 0 bases removed from V and 6 bases from J, the gap between germline ends came to 4 bases. This CDR3 spans 11 amino acids. Germline CDR1 and CDR2: DFQATT and SNEGSKA (reference sequence). CDR3 protein: CSAREWDTQYF. In DNA, the CDR3 is TGCAGTGCTAGAGAGTGGGATACGCAGTATTTT.

V usage is TRBV27 and J usage is TRBJ1-5; the D is unclear. The germline gives CDR1 MNHEY, CDR2 SMNVEV (reference sequence). The V and J ends lost 4 bases and 3 bases respectively, with 16 bases between them. The CDR3 covers 16 residues. The CDR3 nucleotides are TGTGCCAGCAGTTCCGAGGACTCTGGACCCAATCAGCCCCAGCATTTT. Protein sequence: CASSSEDSGPNQPQHF.

V usage is TRBV18 and J usage is TRBJ2-1; D is ambiguous. The CDR3 is 17 amino acids. The V and J ends lost 0 bases and 2 bases respectively, with 14 bases between them. Per germline, CDR1 KGHSH and CDR2 LQKENI. The CDR3 reads CASSPPLGRAPYNEQFF. CDR3 in DNA: TGTGCCAGCTCACCACCATTAGGACGGGCCCCCTACAATGAGCAGTTCTTC.

There are many counts of this clonotype. The chain employs TRBV5-1 and TRBJ2-1, with D possibly being TRBD2 (5 bases). Germline V gene lookup returns CDR1 SGHRS and CDR2 YFSETQ. The CDR3 is made up of 16 amino acids. Trimming took 0 bases from V and 2 from J, leaving 12 bases between them. Here the CDR3 reads CASSLVLGGAYNEQFF. CDR3 in DNA: TGCGCCAGCAGCTTGGTTCTAGGAGGAGCCTACAATGAGCAGTTCTTC.

This clonotype was found a few times. The rearrangement joins TRBV18 to TRBJ2-3; D uncertain. Trimming removed 5 bases at V and 4 bases at J, with 7 bases between. Germline V CDR1 and CDR2: KGHSH, LQKENI. The CDR3 length is 12 residues. As DNA, the CDR3 is TGTGCCAGCTCAACTACCTCAGATACGCAGTATTTT. This codes for CASSTTSDTQYF.

This clonotype was counted ten times or more. The chain recombines TRBV2 with TRBJ2-1, with D possibly TRBD1 on 5 matching bases. Between the trimmed V and J ends, which lost 11 bases and 2 bases, there was a span of 16 bases. The CDR3 length is 14 residues. The germline V gene has CDR1 SNHLY and CDR2 FYNNEI. CDR3 protein: CAQARGTTYNEQFF. CDR3 nucleotide sequence: TGTGCCCAAGCAAGGGGAACCACCTACAATGAGCAGTTCTTC.

This chain connects TRBV3-1 to TRBJ2-5; D is ambiguous. The V and J ends lost 1 base and 6 bases respectively, with 12 bases between them. Germline V gene sequence: CDR1 LGHDT, CDR2 YNNKEL (reference sequence). This CDR3 contains 14 residues. This chain's CDR3 is CASSQAEALKTQYF. CDR3 coding DNA: TGTGCCAGCAGCCAAGCGGAAGCGCTGAAGACCCAGTACTTC.

This clonotype was counted only a few times. This chain connects TRBV6-2 or TRBV6-3 to TRBJ2-7; TRBD2 aligns across 14 bases. The germline V gene has CDR1 MNHEY and CDR2 SVGEGT. The CDR3 has 20 amino acids. V trimming: 2 bases; J trimming: 0 bases; junction bases outside the gene matches: 12. CDR3 DNA sequence: TGTGCCAGCAGTTACCCTCCAGGACTAGCGGGAGGCCCCTACTCCTACGAGCAGTACTTC. Translating it yields CASSYPPGLAGGPYSYEQYF.

This clonotype was seen at least ten times. This chain joins TRBV4-3 and TRBJ2-1, with no clear D. The germline V gene encodes CDR1 LGHNA and CDR2 YSLEER. This CDR3 has 17 amino acids. Trimming took off 0 bases at V and 4 bases at J, with 16 bases between the two ends. The CDR3 spells CASSQDGTQGLYNEQFF. CDR3 nucleotides: TGCGCCAGCAGCCAAGATGGCACCCAAGGCCTTTACAATGAGCAGTTCTTC.

The rearrangement joins TRBV4-2 to TRBJ2-5; D is uncertain. This CDR3 region has 16 residues. The V gene's germline CDR1 is LGHNA and CDR2 YNFKEQ. Deletions cut 0 bases from V and 1 base from J, with 12 bases between. The CDR3 DNA reads TGTGCCAGCAGCCAAGATGTTTTTAGAGGCCAAGAGACCCAGTACTTC. Translating gives CASSQDVFRGQETQYF.

This clonotype has more than one count but fewer than ten. The V and J genes are TRBV29-1 and TRBJ2-6; D is undetermined. Germline values: CDR1 SQVTM, CDR2 ANQGSEA. V was shortened by 4 bases and J by 4 bases, with 14 bases between the two germline ends. The length of the CDR3 is 15 residues. The CDR3 protein is CSVVKPTGGANVLTF. DNA of the CDR3: TGCAGCGTTGTAAAACCAACGGGCGGGGCCAACGTCCTGACTTTC.

This clonotype was seen more than once but under ten times. This chain connects TRBV4-3 to TRBJ2-7; D possibly corresponds to TRBD2 (6 bases). From germline, CDR1 is LGHNA and CDR2 YSLEER. CDR3 size: 14 residues. V dropped 5 bases and J dropped 5 bases, with 16 bases sitting between them. Here the CDR3 reads CASSKKTRLHEQYF. The CDR3, as DNA: TGCGCCAGCAGCAAAAAGACTAGGTTACACGAGCAGTACTTC.